This T cell receptor (beta chain) is from a study of blood T cell repertoires in COVID-19. Overall study: Samples of COVID-19 (acute and convalescent) were obtained from the United States, Italy and Spain. The cDNA or gDNA used as material had been derived from T cells, B-cell-depleted T cells, or PBMCs.

The CDR3 totals 12 residues. V lost 4 bases and J lost 5; bases outside the gene matches: 2. The germline CDR1 and CDR2 sequences are SGHDT and YYEEEE. Original handling: Reference gene primer amplification gave estimated nucleated cell counts. Sequenced by immunoSEQ multiplex PCR; TCRdb stores in-frame clones only, minus some. D and trimming come from the DNA, and the V and J calls and clone size come from that table. This table has a few hundred thousand clones, roughly 84% appearing once. This receptor was obtained from a woman aged 40-49 years who had recovered from COVID-19. The V gene is TRBV5-6, the J gene TRBJ1-2; TRBD1 aligns across 7 bases. The sequencing input was peripheral blood. The CDR3 sequence is CASSEQGYGYTF. The CDR3 bases are TGTGCCAGCAGCGAACAGGGGTATGGCTACACCTTC. The variable domain in full, completed from reference TRBV5-6 and TRBJ1-2, reads DAGVTQSPTHLIKTRGQQVTLRCSPKSGHDTVSWYQQALGQGPQFIFQYYEEEERQRGNFPDRFSGHQFPNYSSELNVNALLLGDSALYLCASSEQGYGYTFGSGTRLTVV.